The entry below describes one T cell receptor (beta chain). These data come from a study of shared clonotypes between healthy human individuals. CD8 cells regarded as naive lacked CD45RO, were positively chosen for CCR7, and omitted terminally differentiated effector memory CD45RA+ cells. This table comes from immunoSEQ multiplex PCR, and its TCRdb copy is limited to in-frame clones, with some not included. The sample records just over 2,000,000 clones, just under 95% being singletons. The clonotype comes from a man between 18 and 29 years old in good health. Sequencing was done on a sample of naive CD8+ T cells sorted from blood.

This CDR3 reads CASSIPTGSGTDTQYF. The CDR3 DNA reads TGTGCCAGCAGCATACCGACAGGGTCGGGGACAGATACGCAGTATTTT. J is TRBJ2-3 and V is TRBV5-6, with 7 bases aligning to TRBD1. CDR1 is SGHDT, CDR2 YYEEEE, per germline. CDR3 size: 16 residues. Trimming cost V 4 bases and J 3 bases; bases outside gene matches: 11. Combining the CDR3 with reference TRBV5-6 and TRBJ2-3 gives the whole variable domain DAGVTQSPTHLIKTRGQQVTLRCSPKSGHDTVSWYQQALGQGPQFIFQYYEEEERQRGNFPDRFSGHQFPNYSSELNVNALLLGDSALYLCASSIPTGSGTDTQYFGPGTRLTVL.